These 21 T cell receptor beta chains were sequenced from one sample in a study of cytomegalovirus exposure and HLA in healthy donors. A multiplex PCR was run with 60 Vbeta primers and 13 Jbeta primers. The table came from immunoSEQ multiplex PCR; TCRdb's copy has only in-frame clones and leaves some out. The sample has 95,000 to 110,000 clones; around 73% are singletons. The sequenced material came from PBMCs. Receptors were obtained from a man aged 25 to 40 in good health and CMV-seronegative.

The genes are TRBV19 and TRBJ2-2, with a tentative D call TRBD1 (6 bases). CDR1 is LNHDA, CDR2 SQIVND, per germline (reference sequence). V shed 4 bases and J shed 6 bases, with 12 bases lying between them. CDR3 length: 14 amino acids. CDR3 DNA: TGTGCCAGTAGTACTCCAGGGGTTGCCGGGGAGCTGTTTTTT. Translated, it gives CASSTPGVAGELFF.

This clone came up a few times. The chain links TRBV2 to TRBJ1-5; 8 bases match TRBD1. Trimming at V came to 5 bases and at J to 4 bases, leaving 4 bases not matched to a gene. This CDR3 comprises 14 residues. The germline V gene has CDR1 SNHLY and CDR2 FYNNEI. The CDR3 region is CASSRDRGNQPQHF. In nucleotides, the CDR3 is TGTGCCAGCAGTAGAGACAGGGGAAATCAGCCCCAGCATTTT.

In DNA, the CDR3 is TGTGCCAGCAGCTCCGCAGGGAACCTTAATGGGGAGACCCAGTACTTC. Its protein is CASSSAGNLNGETQYF. The chain recombines TRBV7-8 with TRBJ2-5, with a tentative D call TRBD1 (5 bases). The CDR3 runs to 16 residues. Germline loops: CDR1 SGHVS, CDR2 FQNEAQ. V lost 4 bases to trimming and J lost 5 bases, with 20 bases between them.

J is TRBJ1-4 and V is TRBV2; 7 bases fit TRBD1. CDR1 and CDR2 from the germline V gene are SNHLY and FYNNEI. The length of the CDR3 is 16 residues. Trimming cost V 5 bases and J 0 bases; bases outside gene matches: 6. The chain's CDR3 is CASSKDRDPTNEKLFF. The CDR3 DNA sequence: TGTGCCAGCAGTAAAGACAGGGACCCAACTAATGAAAAACTGTTTTTT.

This clone was observed at least ten times. The chain's CDR3 is CASSNWGSNQPQHF. The CDR3 DNA sequence: TGTGCCAGCAGTAATTGGGGCAGCAATCAGCCCCAGCATTTT. The chain combines TRBV28 with TRBJ1-5, with D possibly TRBD1 on 5 matching bases. The V gene's germline CDR1 is MDHEN and CDR2 SYDVKM. The ends were cut back, 5 bases at V and 1 base at J, with 9 bases in the middle. The CDR3 runs 14 residues.

This clone was observed a few times. This sequence joins TRBV10-2 and TRBJ2-7; 9 nucleotides match TRBD2. This CDR3 spans 15 amino acids. Germline V gene data show CDR1 as WSHSY and CDR2 as SAAADI. The ends lost 2 bases at V and 3 bases at J; junction bases unmatched: 5. DNA for the CDR3: TGCGCCAGCAGTGAGGGGACTAGCTTTTACTACGAGCAGTACTTC. This encodes CASSEGTSFYYEQYF.

The rearrangement links TRBV9 to TRBJ2-3, with 10 bases fitting TRBD1. The CDR3 runs to 17 residues. The V gene's germline CDR1 is SGDLS and CDR2 YYNGEE. The trim removed 0 bases at V and 4 bases at J, leaving 8 bases unmatched. The CDR3 here is CASSVESWTGGADTQYF. The CDR3 region has the DNA TGTGCCAGCAGCGTAGAATCCTGGACAGGGGGGGCAGATACGCAGTATTTT.

This chain joins TRBV2 and TRBJ1-1; TRBD1 aligns across 7 bases. The CDR3 contains 14 residues. V dropped 8 bases and J dropped 3; count of bases not matched to a gene: 9. CDR1 and CDR2 from the germline V gene are SNHLY and FYNNEI. CDR3 region: CASGTGRGYTEAFF. The DNA for the CDR3 is TGTGCCAGCGGTACCGGCAGGGGGTACACTGAAGCTTTCTTT.

V usage is TRBV5-1 and J usage is TRBJ2-7; 9 nucleotides align to TRBD1. The CDR3 totals 14 residues. In germline, CDR1 is SGHRS, CDR2 YFSETQ. J was trimmed by 4 bases and V by 4 bases; bases with no gene match: 6. This CDR3 reads CASSPGTGIYEQYF. The DNA of the CDR3 is TGCGCCAGCAGCCCCGGGACAGGGATTTACGAGCAGTACTTC.

In this sample, this clone turned up a few times. The chain recombines TRBV6-1 with TRBJ2-7, with 13 bases aligning to TRBD2. V lost 2 bases and J lost 5; bases outside the gene matches: 3. This CDR3 is built from 15 residues. Germline values: CDR1 MNHNS, CDR2 SASEGT. The CDR3 reads CASSETSGRADEQYF. Written as DNA, the CDR3 is TGTGCCAGCAGTGAAACTAGCGGGAGGGCCGACGAGCAGTACTTC.

The V and J genes are TRBV5-1 and TRBJ2-5, with 8 bases identical to TRBD1. Germline lookup yields CDR1 SGHRS and CDR2 YFSETQ. V shed 4 bases and J 3 bases; nucleotides not matched to a gene: 8. The CDR3 totals 15 residues. The CDR3 sequence is CASSTTGGREETQYF. The CDR3, as DNA: TGCGCCAGCAGCACCACAGGGGGGCGGGAAGAGACCCAGTACTTC.

CDR3 sequence: CASSPDPGTSTYEQYF. DNA for the CDR3: TGTGCCAGCAGCCCAGACCCCGGGACAAGCACCTACGAGCAGTACTTC. The V gene is TRBV9, the J gene TRBJ2-7; TRBD1 is a possible D gene (6 bases). CDR3 size: 16 residues. The germline gives CDR1 SGDLS, CDR2 YYNGEE. V dropped 4 bases and J dropped 2 bases, with 19 bases sitting between them.

About this clone itself: Other DNA sequences within the sample encode an identical CDR3. The chain uses TRBV5-1 and TRBJ2-7; D may be TRBD1 (6 bases). The germline V gene has CDR1 SGHRS and CDR2 YFSETQ. This CDR3 region has 15 residues. Trimming removed 4 bases at V and 0 bases at J, with 14 bases between. The CDR3 DNA reads TGCGCCAGCAGCCTCCAGACAGGAAGCTCCTACGAGCAGTACTTC. Amino acids: CASSLQTGSSYEQYF.

V is TRBV28 and J is TRBJ2-7; 7 bases are shared with TRBD1. The CDR3 is made up of 14 amino acids. V dropped 4 bases and J dropped 3; count of bases not matched to a gene: 6. CDR1 and CDR2 (germline): MDHEN, SYDVKM. In DNA form, the CDR3 reads TGTGCCAGCAGTTCATCGAGGGGGCACTACGAGCAGTACTTC. The encoded protein is CASSSSRGHYEQYF.

The J gene is TRBJ1-1, the V gene TRBV13; TRBD1 agrees at 7 bases. This CDR3 has 13 residues. Germline assignment: CDR1 PRHDT and CDR2 FYEKMQ (reference sequence). V lost 6 bases and J lost 1; bases outside the gene matches: 2. The CDR3 bases are TGTGCCAGCAGGAACAGGGGGAACACTGAAGCTTTCTTT. It codes for CASRNRGNTEAFF.

The chain is built from TRBV2 and TRBJ1-2, with D tentatively TRBD1 (5 bases). Germline CDR1 reads SNHLY; CDR2 reads FYNNEI. CDR3 length: 17 residues. With 6 bases removed from V and 3 bases from J, the gap between germline ends came to 23 bases. The chain's CDR3 is CASRGGLGVGSHYGYTF. For the CDR3, the DNA is TGTGCCAGCAGGGGAGGTTTGGGGGTAGGGTCGCACTATGGCTACACCTTC. The entire variable domain, with the rest obtained from reference TRBV2 and TRBJ1-2, is as follows: EPEVTQTPSHQVTQMGQEVILRCVPISNHLYFYWYRQILGQKVEFLVSFYNNEISEKSEIFDDQFSVERPDGSNFTLKIRSTKLEDSAMYFCASRGGLGVGSHYGYTFGSGTRLTVV.

This clone was recorded a few times. The J gene is TRBJ1-6, the V gene TRBV7-8; D perhaps matches TRBD1 (6 bases). Trimming left V 4 bases short and J 7 bases short, with 14 bases between. Germline CDR1 is SGHVS and CDR2 is FQNEAQ. The CDR3 is 15 residues long. This CDR3 reads CASSSGTWPNSPLHF. CDR3 in DNA: TGTGCCAGCAGCTCCGGGACATGGCCCAATTCACCCCTCCACTTT.

V usage is TRBV9 and J usage is TRBJ1-2, with D maybe TRBD1 (5 bases). The germline V gene has CDR1 SGDLS and CDR2 YYNGEE. The CDR3 is made up of 16 amino acids. V was trimmed by 0 bases and J by 2 bases, leaving 14 bases between them. DNA of the CDR3: TGTGCCAGCAGCGTAGGTTCCCCTCGGGGGAACTATGGCTACACCTTC. This sequence encodes CASSVGSPRGNYGYTF. Based on the CDR3 plus reference TRBV9 and TRBJ1-2, the full variable domain is DSGVTQTPKHLITATGQRVTLRCSPRSGDLSVYWYQQSLDQGLQFLIQYYNGEERAKGNILERFSAQQFPDLHSELNLSSLELGDSALYFCASSVGSPRGNYGYTFGSGTRLTVV.

This clone was observed a single time. V and J are TRBV30 and TRBJ2-7, with TRBD1 as a possible D gene (5 bases). The CDR3 length is 13 residues. Trimming took off 4 bases at V and 5 bases at J, with 15 bases between the two ends. Germline V gene data show CDR1 as GTSNPN and CDR2 as SVGIG (reference sequence). In DNA, the CDR3 is TGTGCCTGGACGGTGGGGCTATACGACGAGCAGTACTTC. Translation: CAWTVGLYDEQYF.

CDR3 amino acids: CASSLGAGDEQYF. The DNA for the CDR3 is TGTGCCAGCAGCTTAGGAGCGGGAGACGAGCAGTACTTC. The gene calls are TRBV11-3 and TRBJ2-7; 8 bases map to TRBD2. The germline V gene has CDR1 SGHNT and CDR2 YENEEA. J lost 5 bases, V lost 1 base, and 1 base had no gene match. This CDR3 spans 13 amino acids.

The rearrangement joins TRBV7-6 to TRBJ2-5, with 10 positions matching TRBD1. Germline-derived CDR1 and CDR2 are SGHVS and FNYEAQ. The CDR3 covers 17 residues. After removal of 1 base from V and 7 bases from J, the junction contained 12 bases not matched to a gene. CDR3 loop: CASSLVPKDRGVGTQYF. The CDR3 DNA follows: TGTGCCAGCAGCTTAGTCCCCAAGGACAGGGGGGTGGGGACCCAGTACTTC.